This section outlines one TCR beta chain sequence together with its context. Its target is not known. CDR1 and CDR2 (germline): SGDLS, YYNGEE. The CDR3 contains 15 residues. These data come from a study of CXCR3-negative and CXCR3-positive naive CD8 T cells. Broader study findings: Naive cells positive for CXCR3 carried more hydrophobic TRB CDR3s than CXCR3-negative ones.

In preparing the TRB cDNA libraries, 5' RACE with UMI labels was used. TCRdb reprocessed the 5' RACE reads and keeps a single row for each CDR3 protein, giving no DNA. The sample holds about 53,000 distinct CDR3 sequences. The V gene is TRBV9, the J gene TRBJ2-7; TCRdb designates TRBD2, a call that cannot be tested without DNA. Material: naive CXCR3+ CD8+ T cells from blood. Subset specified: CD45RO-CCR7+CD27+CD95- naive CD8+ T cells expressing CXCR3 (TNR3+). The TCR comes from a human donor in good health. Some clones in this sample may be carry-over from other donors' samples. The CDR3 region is CASSVGGPGSYEQYF.